By share, the clone carrying this T cell receptor beta chain counts as medium-sized. This record belongs to a study of T cells in narcolepsy. Trimming cost V 0 bases and J 0 bases; bases outside gene matches: 0. Germline V gene lookup returns CDR1 MNHEY and CDR2 SVGAGI. The CDR3 extends over 15 amino acids. Clones were sequenced by immunoSEQ multiplex PCR, and TCRdb holds only the in-frame ones, with some missing. The sample records 6,500 to 10,000 clones, about 61% being singletons. V gene TRBV6-5 combines with J gene TRBJ1-1, with TRBD1 matching over 8 bases. Sequencing was carried out using CD45RA- memory CD8+ T cells from PBMCs. The receptor's source is a human donor with narcolepsy. CDR3 in DNA: TGTGCCAGCAGTTACTCGACAGGGGTGAACACTGAAGCTTTCTTT. This codes for CASSYSTGVNTEAFF.